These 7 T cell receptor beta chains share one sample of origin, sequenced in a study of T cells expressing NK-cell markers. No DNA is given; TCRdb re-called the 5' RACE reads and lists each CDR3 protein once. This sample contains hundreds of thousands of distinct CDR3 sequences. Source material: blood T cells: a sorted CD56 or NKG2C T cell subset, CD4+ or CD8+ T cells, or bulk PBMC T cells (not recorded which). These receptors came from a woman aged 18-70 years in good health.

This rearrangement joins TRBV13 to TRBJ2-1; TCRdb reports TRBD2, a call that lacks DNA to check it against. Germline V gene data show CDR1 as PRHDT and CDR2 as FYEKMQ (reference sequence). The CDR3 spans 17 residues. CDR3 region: CASSSRSTSGRENEQFF.

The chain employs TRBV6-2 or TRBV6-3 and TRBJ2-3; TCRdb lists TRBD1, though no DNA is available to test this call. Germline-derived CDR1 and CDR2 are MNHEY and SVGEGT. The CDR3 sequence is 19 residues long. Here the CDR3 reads CASSYSNHPQGTSTDTQYF.

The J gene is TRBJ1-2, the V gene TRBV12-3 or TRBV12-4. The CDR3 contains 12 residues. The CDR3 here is CASSSVGYGYTF.

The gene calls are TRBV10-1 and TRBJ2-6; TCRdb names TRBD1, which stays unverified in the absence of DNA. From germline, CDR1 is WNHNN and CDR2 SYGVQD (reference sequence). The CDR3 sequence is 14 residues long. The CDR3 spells CASHRGHGANVLTF.

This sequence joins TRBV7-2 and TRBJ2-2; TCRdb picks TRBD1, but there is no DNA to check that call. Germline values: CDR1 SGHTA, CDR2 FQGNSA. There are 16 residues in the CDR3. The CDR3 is CASSSQRGAWAGELFF.

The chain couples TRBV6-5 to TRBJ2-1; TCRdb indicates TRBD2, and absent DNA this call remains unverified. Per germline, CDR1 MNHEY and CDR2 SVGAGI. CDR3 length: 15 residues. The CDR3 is CASSYGTPPHNEQFF.

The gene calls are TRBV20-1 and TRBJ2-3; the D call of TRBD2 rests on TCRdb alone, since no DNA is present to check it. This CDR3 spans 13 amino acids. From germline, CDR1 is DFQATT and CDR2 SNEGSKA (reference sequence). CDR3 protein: CSPAGPNTDTQYF.